The clone carrying this T cell receptor (beta chain) was seen more than once but under ten times. The data were taken from a study of beta chain features in type 1 diabetes. This CDR3 is built from 13 residues. In germline, CDR1 is SGHTA, CDR2 FQGNSA. Germline trimming cut 5 bases from V and 6 bases from J; bases unmatched to any gene: 4. A CD45RO/CCR7/CD25/CD127/CD95/CD27 panel sorted naive, central memory, regulatory and stem cell-like memory CD4+ cells. Purities in excess of 95% were seen in all sorted populations. Since all of the isolated RNA was reverse transcribed, expressed TCRB transcripts were what got sequenced. The assay was immunoSEQ multiplex PCR, and TCRdb's table has in-frame clones only and misses some. Among under 450,000 clones listed, roughly 15% were seen once.

Sequencing input: naive CD4+ T cells from blood. The chain carries TRBV7-2 and TRBJ2-1, with 7 bases fitting TRBD1. The sequence was obtained from a woman under 30 in good health. The CDR3 sequence is CASSVGQINEQFF. The CDR3 DNA follows: TGTGCCAGCAGCGTGGGACAGATCAATGAGCAGTTCTTC.